The clone carrying this TCR beta chain is categorized as medium-sized. Its antigen remains unknown. This entry belongs to a study of T cells in Graves' hyperthyroidism and ophthalmopathy. This CDR3 is built from 16 residues. CDR1 SGHTS and CDR2 YDEGEE come from the germline V gene. V shed 0 bases, J shed 3 bases, and the junction held 3 bases outside the gene matches. Hyperthyroidism of Graves' type that showed no ophthalmopathy progression within 18 months was stable. The hyperthyroidism was newly diagnosed and had lasted under 2 months; the patients were aged 18 to 65. The study left out patients who had uncontrolled infection, other autoimmune disease, pregnancy or lactation. Whole-study results and caveats: A 13 V-J model separated ophthalmopathy from stable hyperthyroidism.

Using RNA transcripts as the source, TCR beta CDR3 regions were amplified. First-round RT-PCR targeting the TCR CDR3 was performed with the HTBI primer set. TCRdb re-analysed the multiplex PCR reads in MiXCR, keeping a single row per CDR3 protein. The data show roughly 710,000 distinct CDR3 sequences, with just over 35% seen just once and roughly 30% held by the top ten. This receptor was obtained from a middle-aged woman with Graves' hyperthyroidism. The sequenced sample consisted of blood. The chain recombines TRBV5-8 with TRBJ1-4; 9 bases are a match to TRBD1. The CDR3 spells CASSLGGQGSNEKLFF. The CDR3 DNA reads as TGTGCCAGCAGCTTGGGGGGACAGGGCTCTAATGAAAAACTGTTTTTT.